The sequence of this T cell receptor beta chain was determined in a study of T cells after yellow fever vaccination. Overall study results and limits: Once the booster was given, most primary-vaccination clones reappeared, at over 95% for CD4 and approximately 88% for CD8. The secondary response was weaker, and its peak arrived faster, on day 5 versus 15.

Template switching with 5'RACE generated the TCR cDNA and added a universal primer site and UMIs. One entry per CDR3 protein results from TCRdb running MiXCR on the 5' RACE reads. The table shows approximately 300,000 distinct CDR3 sequences, with around 7% occurring only once. On this clonotype: What it binds is not known.

V dropped 0 bases and J dropped 4; count of bases not matched to a gene: 9. Germline V CDR1 and CDR2: SGDLS, YYNGEE. The CDR3 consists of 17 residues. The starting material was PBMCs, obtained about 49 days after the first yellow fever vaccination. The clonotype was recovered from a man between 18 and 29 years old who received the YFV17D yellow fever vaccine. V and J are TRBV9 and TRBJ2-5; 10 nucleotides match TRBD2. The CDR3 sequence is CASSVGYSGGRLETQYF. The CDR3 bases are TGTGCCAGCAGCGTAGGATATAGCGGGGGGCGGCTAGAGACCCAGTACTTC.